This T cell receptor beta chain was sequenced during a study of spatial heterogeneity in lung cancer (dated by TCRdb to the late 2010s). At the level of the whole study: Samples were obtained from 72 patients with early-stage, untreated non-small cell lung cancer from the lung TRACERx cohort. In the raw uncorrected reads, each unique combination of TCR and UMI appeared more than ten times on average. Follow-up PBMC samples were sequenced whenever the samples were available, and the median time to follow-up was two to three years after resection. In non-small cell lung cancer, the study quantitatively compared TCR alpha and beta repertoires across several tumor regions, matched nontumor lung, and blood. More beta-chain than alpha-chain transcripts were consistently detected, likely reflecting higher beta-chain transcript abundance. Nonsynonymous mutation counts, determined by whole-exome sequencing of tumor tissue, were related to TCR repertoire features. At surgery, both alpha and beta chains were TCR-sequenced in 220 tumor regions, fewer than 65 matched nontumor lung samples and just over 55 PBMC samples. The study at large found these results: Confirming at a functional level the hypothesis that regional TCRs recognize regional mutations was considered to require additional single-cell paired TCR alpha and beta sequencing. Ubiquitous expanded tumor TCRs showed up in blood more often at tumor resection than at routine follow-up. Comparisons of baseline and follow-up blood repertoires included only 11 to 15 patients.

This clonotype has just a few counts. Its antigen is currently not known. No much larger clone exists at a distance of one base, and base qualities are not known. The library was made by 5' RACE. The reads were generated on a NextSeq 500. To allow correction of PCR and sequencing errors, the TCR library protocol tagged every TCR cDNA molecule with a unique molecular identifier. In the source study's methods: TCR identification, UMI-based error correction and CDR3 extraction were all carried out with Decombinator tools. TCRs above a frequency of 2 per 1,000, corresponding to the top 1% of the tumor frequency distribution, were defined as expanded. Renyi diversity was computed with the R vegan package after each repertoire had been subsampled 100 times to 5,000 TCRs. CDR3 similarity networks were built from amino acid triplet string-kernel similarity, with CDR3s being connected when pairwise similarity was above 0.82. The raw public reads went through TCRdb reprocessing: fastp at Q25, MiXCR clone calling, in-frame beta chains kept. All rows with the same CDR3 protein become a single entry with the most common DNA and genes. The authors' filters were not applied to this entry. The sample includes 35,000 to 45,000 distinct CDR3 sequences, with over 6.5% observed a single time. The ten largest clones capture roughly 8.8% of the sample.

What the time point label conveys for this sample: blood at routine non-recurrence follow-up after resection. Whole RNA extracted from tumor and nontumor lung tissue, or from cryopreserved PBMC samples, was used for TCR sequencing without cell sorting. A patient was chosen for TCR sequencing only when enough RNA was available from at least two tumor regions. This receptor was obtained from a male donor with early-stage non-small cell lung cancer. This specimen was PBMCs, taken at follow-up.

In nucleotide form, the sequence is TGTGCCAGCGCGGGCCTTGGGGACTACCAAGAGACCCAGTACTTC. Its product reads: CASAGLGDYQETQYF. The rearrangement combines TRBV27 with TRBJ2-5; TRBD2 might be the D gene, on 6 matching bases. The CDR3, cysteine through phenylalanine, is 15 amino acids long. Of the read, only the CDR3 DNA is kept; its 45 bases are in frame from base 1. CDR1 and CDR2 are drawn from the germline V gene (reference sequence): MNHEY, SMNVEV. V is clipped by 8 bases and J by 0 bases, and the sequence between their germline boundaries is 16 bases long.